This T cell receptor (beta chain) was recovered during a study of blood T cell repertoires in COVID-19. J was trimmed by 5 bases and V by 5 bases; bases with no gene match: 4. This CDR3 comprises 16 residues. Germline V gene lookup returns CDR1 SGHAT and CDR2 FQNNGV. Sequencing was performed with immunoSEQ multiplex PCR; in TCRdb, only in-frame clones are kept and a portion is missing. The sample includes under 300,000 clones, about 88% of them seen just once. The chain employs TRBV11-2 and TRBJ2-2, with 14 nucleotides matching TRBD2. This receptor was identified in a woman aged 45-60 years who had recovered from COVID-19. Sequenced input: PBMCs or T cells enriched from blood (not recorded which). CDR3: CASSPGLAGGTGELFF. In nucleotides, the CDR3 is TGTGCCAGCAGCCCAGGACTAGCGGGAGGAACCGGGGAGCTGTTTTTT.